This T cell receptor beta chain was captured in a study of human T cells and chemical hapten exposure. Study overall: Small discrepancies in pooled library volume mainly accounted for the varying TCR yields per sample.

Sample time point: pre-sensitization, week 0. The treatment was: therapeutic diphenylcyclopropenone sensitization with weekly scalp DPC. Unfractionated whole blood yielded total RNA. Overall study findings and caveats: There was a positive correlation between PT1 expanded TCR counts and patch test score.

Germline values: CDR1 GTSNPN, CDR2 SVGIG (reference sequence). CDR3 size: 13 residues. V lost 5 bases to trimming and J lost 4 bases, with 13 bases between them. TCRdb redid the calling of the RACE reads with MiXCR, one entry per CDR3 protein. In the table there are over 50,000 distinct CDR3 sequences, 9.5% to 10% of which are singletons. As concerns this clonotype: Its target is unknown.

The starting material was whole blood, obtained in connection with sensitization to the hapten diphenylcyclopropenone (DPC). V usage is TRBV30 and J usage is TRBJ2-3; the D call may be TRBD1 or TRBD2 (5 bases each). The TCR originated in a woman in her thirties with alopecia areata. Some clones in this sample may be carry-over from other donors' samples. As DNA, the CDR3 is TGTGCCTGGGAGGGTGGGGGTGCAGATACGCAGTATTTT. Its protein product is CAWEGGGADTQYF. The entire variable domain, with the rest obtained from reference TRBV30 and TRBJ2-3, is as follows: SQTIHQWPATLVQPVGSPLSLECTVEGTSNPNLYWYRQAAGRGLQLLFYSVGIGQISSEVPQNLSASRPQDRQFILSSKKLLLSDSGFYLCAWEGGGADTQYFGPGTRLTVL.